A selection of T cell receptor beta chains follows, all from one sample in a study of CD8+CD57+ T cells in acquired aplastic anemia. TCRdb ran MiXCR on the reads and lists one entry per CDR3 protein. The table includes about 400,000 distinct CDR3 sequences, under 80% detected once. Material: sorted CD4+, CD8+, or CD8+CD57+ T cells (not recorded which) from PBMCs. These receptors were collected from a human donor in good health, serving as a control. The CDR3 runs from the conserved cysteine through the conserved F or W. D genes are given only for firm matches. Clone size is given for some rows only: seen once, a few or many times, or a class if the clone is expanded.

abundance: NA
v_gene: TRBV5-8
d_gene: TRBD1
j_gene: TRBJ1-1
CDR3aa: CANILFTGAEAFF
CDR3nt: TGTGCCAACATATTGTTCACAGGGGCTGAAGCTTTCTTT

abundance: NA
v_gene: TRBV7-3
d_gene: TRBD1
j_gene: TRBJ2-5
CDR3aa: CASSSAQGDTINFYF
CDR3nt: TGTGCCAGCAGCAGTGCGCAGGGGGACACCATAAATTTTTACTTC

abundance: NA
v_gene: TRBV6-5
d_gene: NA
j_gene: TRBJ1-3
CDR3aa: CASSYPQKDTIYF
CDR3nt: TGTGCCAGCAGTTACCCCCAAAAAGACACCATATATTTT

abundance: NA
v_gene: TRBV11-1
d_gene: NA
j_gene: TRBJ1-1
CDR3aa: CASSRSGYLSTEAFF
CDR3nt: TGTGCCAGCAGCCGCTCGGGATACCTGAGCACTGAAGCTTTCTTT

abundance: many
v_gene: TRBV20-1
d_gene: NA
j_gene: TRBJ1-1
CDR3aa: CSARGRRALGANTEAFF
CDR3nt: TGCAGTGCTAGAGGGCGTCGGGCCCTCGGGGCGAACACTGAAGCTTTCTTT

abundance: NA
v_gene: TRBV12-3/TRBV12-4
d_gene: NA
j_gene: TRBJ2-7
CDR3aa: CASPWLQSAHEQYF
CDR3nt: TGTGCCAGCCCTTGGTTACAGTCCGCTCACGAGCAGTACTTC

abundance: NA
v_gene: TRBV12-3/TRBV12-4
d_gene: NA
j_gene: TRBJ1-2
CDR3aa: CASSGVEGYTF
CDR3nt: TGTGCCAGCAGTGGGGTTGAAGGCTACACCTTC

abundance: few
v_gene: TRBV11-3
d_gene: NA
j_gene: TRBJ2-2
CDR3aa: CASSDTGMNTGELFF
CDR3nt: TGTGCCAGCAGCGACACAGGGATGAACACCGGGGAGCTGTTTTTT

abundance: NA
v_gene: TRBV12-3/TRBV12-4
d_gene: TRBD1
j_gene: TRBJ1-2
CDR3aa: CASSPGTVHNYGYTF
CDR3nt: TGTGCCAGCAGTCCCGGGACAGTTCATAACTATGGCTACACCTTC

abundance: NA
v_gene: TRBV7-6
d_gene: NA
j_gene: TRBJ2-7
CDR3aa: CASSLSGPFSYEQYF
CDR3nt: TGTGCCAGCAGCTTATCAGGACCGTTCTCCTACGAGCAGTACTTC

abundance: many
v_gene: TRBV30
d_gene: NA
j_gene: TRBJ1-4
CDR3aa: CAFGTPDREKLFF
CDR3nt: TGTGCCTTCGGGACGCCGGATAGAGAAAAACTGTTTTTT

abundance: NA
v_gene: TRBV5-4
d_gene: TRBD1
j_gene: TRBJ2-3
CDR3aa: CASSLNGQGISTQYF
CDR3nt: TGTGCCAGCAGCTTAAACGGACAGGGGATTAGTACGCAGTATTTT

abundance: NA
v_gene: TRBV25-1
d_gene: TRBD1
j_gene: TRBJ1-1
CDR3aa: CASELQGAHTEAFF
CDR3nt: TGTGCCAGCGAACTCCAGGGGGCGCACACTGAAGCTTTCTTT

abundance: many
v_gene: TRBV5-8
d_gene: NA
j_gene: TRBJ1-1
CDR3aa: CASTRPTGGNSEAFF
CDR3nt: TGTGCCAGCACCCGGCCCACAGGAGGGAACTCTGAAGCTTTCTTT

abundance: few
v_gene: TRBV10-2
d_gene: NA
j_gene: TRBJ2-7
CDR3aa: CASSDALAYEQYF
CDR3nt: TGCGCCAGCAGTGATGCCCTAGCCTACGAGCAGTACTTC

abundance: NA
v_gene: TRBV7-9
d_gene: NA
j_gene: TRBJ1-2
CDR3aa: CASSLGGGATHGNTF
CDR3nt: TGTGCCAGCAGCTTGGGGGGCGGGGCAACGCATGGCAACACCTTC

abundance: NA
v_gene: TRBV20-1
d_gene: NA
j_gene: TRBJ1-4
CDR3aa: CSAPPLDNTGGLFF
CDR3nt: TGCAGTGCTCCGCCGCTCGACAACACTGGTGGTCTGTTTTTT

abundance: NA
v_gene: TRBV5-1
d_gene: NA
j_gene: TRBJ2-3
CDR3aa: CASSQIKAADTQYF
CDR3nt: TGCGCCAGCAGCCAGATAAAGGCGGCAGATACGCAGTATTTT

abundance: once
v_gene: TRBV24-1
d_gene: TRBD2
j_gene: TRBJ2-5
CDR3aa: CATSATTGLGLAGGRETQYF
CDR3nt: TGTGCCACCAGTGCCACCACAGGACTTGGGCTAGCGGGGGGGCGAGAGACCCAGTACTTC

abundance: few
v_gene: TRBV6-1
d_gene: TRBD1
j_gene: TRBJ1-1
CDR3aa: CASSTTGGSEAFF
CDR3nt: TGTGCCAGCAGTACTACAGGGGGCTCTGAAGCTTTCTTT

abundance: NA
v_gene: TRBV12-3/TRBV12-4
d_gene: NA
j_gene: TRBJ2-7
CDR3aa: CASTLVLGIYEQYF
CDR3nt: TGTGCCAGCACGTTAGTCTTGGGGATCTACGAGCAGTACTTC

abundance: NA
v_gene: TRBV7-2
d_gene: NA
j_gene: TRBJ2-3
CDR3aa: CASSSTRGIGTQYF
CDR3nt: TGTGCCAGCAGCTCCACGAGGGGGATAGGTACGCAGTATTTT

abundance: NA
v_gene: TRBV5-5
d_gene: NA
j_gene: TRBJ1-1
CDR3aa: CASVKGSWGNTEAFF
CDR3nt: TGTGCCAGCGTAAAGGGGAGCTGGGGGAACACTGAAGCTTTCTTT

abundance: many
v_gene: TRBV9
d_gene: NA
j_gene: TRBJ1-4
CDR3aa: CASSVAGQGGEKLFF
CDR3nt: TGTGCCAGCAGCGTAGCCGGGCAGGGAGGAGAAAAACTGTTTTTT

abundance: once
v_gene: TRBV20-1
d_gene: NA
j_gene: TRBJ1-6
CDR3aa: CSARDRGRGGTSPLHF
CDR3nt: TGCAGTGCTAGAGATCGCGGCAGGGGAGGCACTTCACCCCTCCACTTT

abundance: few
v_gene: TRBV30
d_gene: TRBD1
j_gene: TRBJ1-5
CDR3aa: CAWSKDRGVIEPQHF
CDR3nt: TGTGCCTGGAGTAAAGACAGGGGGGTAATTGAGCCCCAGCATTTT

abundance: NA
v_gene: TRBV12-3/TRBV12-4
d_gene: TRBD1
j_gene: TRBJ1-5
CDR3aa: CASSSQGAGDQPQHF
CDR3nt: TGTGCCAGCAGTTCGCAGGGGGCCGGGGATCAGCCCCAGCATTTT

abundance: NA
v_gene: TRBV12-3/TRBV12-4
d_gene: NA
j_gene: TRBJ2-3
CDR3aa: CASSRWGNTDTQYF
CDR3nt: TGTGCCAGCAGCAGGTGGGGGAACACAGATACGCAGTATTTT

abundance: many
v_gene: TRBV25-1
d_gene: NA
j_gene: TRBJ2-5
CDR3aa: CASSDQGRRETQYF
CDR3nt: TGTGCCAGCAGTGATCAGGGGAGAAGGGAGACCCAGTACTTC

abundance: many
v_gene: TRBV12-3/TRBV12-4
d_gene: NA
j_gene: TRBJ1-1
CDR3aa: CASRGAGGMNTEAFF
CDR3nt: TGTGCCAGCAGGGGGGCCGGGGGGATGAACACTGAAGCTTTCTTT

abundance: NA
v_gene: TRBV12-3/TRBV12-4
d_gene: NA
j_gene: TRBJ2-2
CDR3aa: CASNDQTGFGELFF
CDR3nt: TGTGCCAGCAACGATCAGACTGGATTCGGGGAGCTGTTTTTT

abundance: NA
v_gene: TRBV20-1
d_gene: NA
j_gene: TRBJ1-1
CDR3aa: CSARDGGRDTEAFF
CDR3nt: TGCAGTGCTAGGGATGGTGGGAGAGATACTGAAGCTTTCTTT

abundance: NA
v_gene: TRBV7-8
d_gene: NA
j_gene: TRBJ1-3
CDR3aa: CASTQGGTGAGNTIYF
CDR3nt: TGTGCCAGCACCCAAGGGGGTACGGGGGCCGGGAACACCATATATTTT

abundance: NA
v_gene: TRBV5-1
d_gene: NA
j_gene: TRBJ1-3
CDR3aa: CASSSGPGPGNTIYF
CDR3nt: TGTGCCAGCAGCTCGGGGCCGGGACCTGGAAACACCATATATTTT

abundance: NA
v_gene: TRBV14
d_gene: NA
j_gene: TRBJ2-3
CDR3aa: CASSPDGAGNAVTQYF
CDR3nt: TGTGCCAGCAGCCCAGACGGGGCGGGGAATGCAGTGACGCAGTATTTT

abundance: NA
v_gene: TRBV11-2
d_gene: NA
j_gene: TRBJ2-2
CDR3aa: CASSLKSPTGELFF
CDR3nt: TGTGCCAGCAGCCTAAAGTCCCCCACGGGGGAGCTGTTTTTT

abundance: NA
v_gene: TRBV20-1
d_gene: NA
j_gene: TRBJ1-1
CDR3aa: CSATQGGSEEAFF
CDR3nt: TGCAGTGCTACTCAGGGTGGCTCTGAAGAAGCTTTCTTT

abundance: NA
v_gene: TRBV20-1
d_gene: TRBD1
j_gene: TRBJ2-7
CDR3aa: CSASEQGYTEQYF
CDR3nt: TGCAGTGCTAGTGAACAGGGGTACACCGAGCAGTACTTC

abundance: NA
v_gene: TRBV20-1
d_gene: NA
j_gene: TRBJ1-2
CDR3aa: CSARPQETHYTF
CDR3nt: TGCAGTGCTAGGCCCCAAGAGACCCACTACACCTTC

abundance: many
v_gene: TRBV7-2
d_gene: NA
j_gene: TRBJ1-3
CDR3aa: CASSPRWGGNTIYF
CDR3nt: TGTGCCAGCAGCCCAAGGTGGGGTGGAAACACCATATATTTT

abundance: many
v_gene: TRBV7-9
d_gene: NA
j_gene: TRBJ1-1
CDR3aa: CASSLGAGSGWTEAFF
CDR3nt: TGTGCCAGCAGCTTAGGGGCAGGGAGCGGCTGGACTGAAGCTTTCTTT

abundance: NA
v_gene: TRBV5-1
d_gene: NA
j_gene: TRBJ1-2
CDR3aa: CASSRGQTSSYTF
CDR3nt: TGCGCCAGCAGCAGGGGTCAGACAAGCTCCTACACCTTC

abundance: NA
v_gene: TRBV5-5
d_gene: NA
j_gene: TRBJ2-7
CDR3aa: CASSFAESPRYEQYF
CDR3nt: TGTGCCAGCAGCTTCGCGGAGAGCCCTCGGTACGAGCAGTACTTC

abundance: many
v_gene: TRBV6-6
d_gene: TRBD1
j_gene: TRBJ1-1
CDR3aa: CASSPGTGTEAFF
CDR3nt: TGTGCCAGCAGTCCCGGGACAGGCACTGAAGCTTTCTTT

abundance: NA
v_gene: TRBV7-9
d_gene: NA
j_gene: TRBJ1-4
CDR3aa: CATSLGGWHEKLFF
CDR3nt: TGTGCCACCAGCTTAGGTGGTTGGCATGAAAAACTGTTTTTT

abundance: NA
v_gene: TRBV15
d_gene: NA
j_gene: TRBJ2-1
CDR3aa: CASSTEARLDGEQFF
CDR3nt: TGTGCCAGCAGCACCGAGGCCAGACTGGATGGTGAGCAGTTCTTC

abundance: few
v_gene: TRBV7-2
d_gene: NA
j_gene: TRBJ2-7
CDR3aa: CASSITSDREQYF
CDR3nt: TGTGCCAGCAGTATCACTTCGGACAGAGAGCAGTACTTC

abundance: NA
v_gene: TRBV20-1
d_gene: NA
j_gene: TRBJ1-5
CDR3aa: CSARDGVGGNQPQHF
CDR3nt: TGCAGTGCTAGGGATGGGGTGGGGGGCAATCAGCCCCAGCATTTT

abundance: NA
v_gene: TRBV20-1
d_gene: TRBD1
j_gene: TRBJ1-5
CDR3aa: CSARLQRTGKSAQHF
CDR3nt: TGCAGTGCTAGGCTTCAGCGGACAGGAAAATCAGCCCAGCATTTT

abundance: many
v_gene: TRBV3-2
d_gene: NA
j_gene: TRBJ1-3
CDR3aa: CASSQGADRGNTIYF
CDR3nt: TGTGCCAGCAGCCAAGGAGCGGACAGGGGAAACACCATATATTTT

abundance: many
v_gene: TRBV24-1
d_gene: NA
j_gene: TRBJ1-1
CDR3aa: CATAPFIQSGLGNNTEAFF
CDR3nt: TGTGCCACCGCTCCCTTCATTCAGTCGGGCCTGGGGAATAACACTGAAGCTTTCTTT

abundance: NA
v_gene: TRBV7-2
d_gene: NA
j_gene: TRBJ2-6
CDR3aa: CASSSDNSPLHFVTF
CDR3nt: NA

abundance: many
v_gene: TRBV6-5
d_gene: NA
j_gene: TRBJ1-5
CDR3aa: CASRQTKGLNQPQHF
CDR3nt: TGTGCCAGCAGACAGACGAAAGGCCTAAATCAGCCCCAGCATTTT

abundance: NA
v_gene: TRBV7-2
d_gene: NA
j_gene: TRBJ1-2
CDR3aa: CATSRWEDYGYYF
CDR3nt: TGTGCCACCAGCCGGTGGGAGGACTACGGCTACTACTTC

abundance: NA
v_gene: TRBV6-6
d_gene: NA
j_gene: TRBJ1-6
CDR3aa: CASVPDGSSYNSPLHF
CDR3nt: TGTGCCAGCGTCCCTGACGGGAGCTCCTATAATTCACCCCTCCACTTT

abundance: NA
v_gene: TRBV5-1
d_gene: TRBD2
j_gene: TRBJ2-2
CDR3aa: CASSLGATSGVRELFF
CDR3nt: TGCGCCAGCAGCTTGGGCGCGACTAGCGGCGTGCGGGAGCTGTTTTTT

abundance: NA
v_gene: TRBV6-6
d_gene: TRBD2
j_gene: TRBJ2-7
CDR3aa: CASTESGGYEQYF
CDR3nt: TGTGCCAGCACCGAGTCCGGGGGGTACGAGCAGTACTTC

abundance: once
v_gene: TRBV7-9
d_gene: NA
j_gene: TRBJ1-5
CDR3aa: CASSFRGQSSPQHF
CDR3nt: TGTGCCAGCAGCTTCCGGGGACAAAGTTCACCCCAGCATTTT

abundance: NA
v_gene: TRBV7-8
d_gene: NA
j_gene: TRBJ1-1
CDR3aa: CASSRDTGVTTASF
CDR3nt: TGTGCCAGCAGCAGAGATACTGGGGTCACTACTGCTTCTTTT

abundance: many
v_gene: TRBV12-3/TRBV12-4
d_gene: NA
j_gene: TRBJ2-6
CDR3aa: CASSFGANVLTF
CDR3nt: TGTGCCAGCAGTTTTGGGGCCAACGTCCTGACTTTC